A single sample gave rise to the 22 T cell receptor beta chains below, sequenced in a study of immune heterogeneity within non-small cell lung tumors. Bulk tumor genomic DNA, 450 to 750 ng per sample, was the template. From each primary tumor, several far-apart biopsies were obtained during surgery. Untreated, newly diagnosed non-small cell lung cancer patients underwent curative surgery. Amplification of the TCR beta CDR3 was achieved through multiplex PCR with 32 V and 13 J primers. TCRdb reprocessed the multiplex PCR reads with MiXCR, giving one entry per CDR3 protein. This repertoire shows 7,200 or so distinct CDR3 sequences, around 21% found once; its top ten account for around 15%. Sequenced material: lung tumor tissue. Receptors were obtained from a man aged 60-69 years with non-small cell lung cancer.

The chain links TRBV18 to TRBJ2-7; weak D call: TRBD1 (5 bases). The germline V gene encodes CDR1 KGHSH and CDR2 LQKENI. Deletions cut 1 base from V and 7 bases from J, with 11 bases between. CDR3 length equals 13 residues. Here the CDR3 DNA reads TGTGCCAGCTCACCACTACAGGATGGGGAGCAGTACTTC. This encodes CASSPLQDGEQYF. Full variable domain (remainder filled in from reference TRBV18 and TRBJ2-7): NAGVMQNPRHLVRRRGQEARLRCSPMKGHSHVYWYRQLPEEGLKFMVYLQKENIIDESGMPKERFSAEFPKEGPSILRIQQVVRGDSAAYFCASSPLQDGEQYFGPGTRLTVT.

In the case of this clonotype: A much larger clone sits a single nucleotide away, making a read error possible. The rearrangement joins TRBV7-9 to TRBJ1-1, with D unresolved. The germline CDR1 and CDR2 sequences are SEHNR and FQNEAQ (reference sequence). Trimming shortened V by 7 bases and J by 4 bases, and 16 bases separated the two germline ends. The CDR3 is made up of 14 amino acids. The CDR3, as DNA: TGTGCCAGCACCCAGGCGTTTGTGGGCACTGAAGCTTTCTTT. Translating it yields CASTQAFVGTEAFF.

This chain links TRBV5-4 with TRBJ2-6; D gene ambiguous. Between the trimmed V and J ends, which lost 1 base and 0 bases, there was a span of 2 bases. Germline CDR1 and CDR2: SGHNT and YYREEE (reference sequence). CDR3 length: 14 residues. The CDR3 DNA reads as TGTGCCAGCAGCTTGCACTCTGGGGCCAACGTCCTGACTTTC. Translation: CASSLHSGANVLTF.

By proportion, this clonotype is medium-sized. The CDR3 protein is CASSLSPANYGYTF. CDR3 nucleotides: TGCGCCAGCAGCTTGTCTCCGGCTAACTATGGCTACACCTTC. This chain connects TRBV5-1 to TRBJ1-2; D uncertain. V was trimmed by 1 base and J by 0 bases, leaving 7 bases between them. The CDR3 has 14 amino acids. CDR1 is SGHRS, CDR2 YFSETQ, per germline. The variable domain in full, completed from reference TRBV5-1 and TRBJ1-2, reads KAGVTQTPRYLIKTRGQQVTLSCSPISGHRSVSWYQQTPGQGLQFLFEYFSETQRNKGNFPGRFSGRQFSNSRSEMNVSTLELGDSALYLCASSLSPANYGYTFGSGTRLTVV.

This clonotype was detected ten times or more. The chain links TRBV5-5 to TRBJ2-3; no clear D. Germline loops: CDR1 SGHKS, CDR2 YYEKEE (reference sequence). The CDR3 loop spans 14 amino acids. The V gene lost 4 bases and the J gene lost 0 bases, with 9 bases spanning the gap. CDR3 nucleotides: TGTGCCAGCAGCCGGTCGAAAAGCACAGATACGCAGTATTTT. Translated: CASSRSKSTDTQYF.

This clonotype is labeled as medium-sized. The genes are TRBV6-6 and TRBJ2-7, with D perhaps being TRBD1 or TRBD2 (6 bases each). Germline V gives CDR1 MNHNY, CDR2 SVGAGI (reference sequence). The CDR3 runs to 16 residues. Between the trimmed V and J ends, which lost 0 bases and 5 bases, there was a span of 17 bases. CDR3 sequence (DNA): TGTGCCAGCAGTTACTCGCTTGGAGGGGGTAAAGACGAGCAGTACTTC. Its translation is CASSYSLGGGKDEQYF.

As to this clonotype: This sequence may be a read error, since a much larger clone differs from it by one base. V is TRBV5-1 and J is TRBJ2-2, with D possibly being TRBD1 (5 bases). The V and J ends lost 7 bases and 1 base respectively, with 11 bases between them. Germline CDR1 SGHRS, CDR2 YFSETQ. The CDR3 contains 14 residues. CDR3 bases: TGCGCCAGCGGAACCGACAGGAACACCGGGGAGCTGTTTTTT. This gives the protein CASGTDRNTGELFF.

This clonotype is medium-sized by share. The chain has TRBV20-1 and TRBJ2-5; 7 bases are a match to TRBD2. The J segment lost 5 bases and the V segment lost 1 base, leaving 1 base of the junction unmatched. Germline-derived CDR1 and CDR2 are DFQATT and SNEGSKA (reference sequence). The CDR3 extends over 12 amino acids. CDR3 residues: CSARGLAETQYF. The DNA of the CDR3 is TGCAGTGCTAGAGGACTAGCTGAGACCCAGTACTTC.

This clonotype appeared a few times. An end of the junction does not agree with germline; a read error may underlie this. V gene TRBV2 combines with J gene TRBJ2-4, with TRBD1 matching 7 bases. This CDR3 contains 11 residues. Looked up from germline, CDR1 is SNHLY and CDR2 is FYNNEI. CDR3 in amino acids: CVSRQGDIQYF. The DNA of the CDR3 is TGTGTCAGCAGGCAGGGGGACATTCAGTACTTC.

This clonotype is termed medium-sized (0.01 to 0.1%). This chain uses TRBV20-1 with TRBJ2-7, with a weak D call TRBD2 (6 bases). Trimming cost V 3 bases and J 0 bases, with 18 bases left between them. The CDR3 sequence is 16 residues long. Germline V gene sequence: CDR1 DFQATT, CDR2 SNEGSKA (reference sequence). The CDR3 bases are TGCAGTGCTAGCGCCGCCCTTGCTAGCGCCTCCTACGAGCAGTACTTC. Residues: CSASAALASASYEQYF.

This clonotype rates as medium-sized. The chain links TRBV19 to TRBJ1-1; 7 bases are shared with TRBD1. Germline loops: CDR1 LNHDA, CDR2 SQIVND (reference sequence). V was pared by 3 bases and J by 0 bases, with 4 bases of the junction left unmatched. This CDR3 is 15 amino acids long. The CDR3: CASSMTGLLNTEAFF. The CDR3 DNA reads TGTGCCAGTAGTATGACAGGGCTTCTGAACACTGAAGCTTTCTTT.

This clonotype has more than one count but fewer than ten. The chain uses TRBV20-1 and TRBJ2-5; unclear D gene. The CDR3 extends over 14 amino acids. CDR1 DFQATT and CDR2 SNEGSKA come from the germline V gene (reference sequence). V gave up 6 bases and J gave up 5 bases, with 19 bases separating them. CDR3 nucleotides: TGCAGTGCCCGTTCTATGGGAATCCAGGAGACCCAGTACTTC. It encodes CSARSMGIQETQYF.

This chain links TRBV30 with TRBJ2-3; tentatively, D is TRBD1 (6 bases). The germline gives CDR1 GTSNPN, CDR2 SVGIG (reference sequence). This CDR3 has 14 residues. Between the trimmed V and J ends, which lost 4 bases and 1 base, there was a span of 12 bases. DNA for the CDR3: TGTGCCTGGATGAAAGGACAGCGCACAGATACGCAGTATTTT. Encoded protein: CAWMKGQRTDTQYF.

Judged by abundance, this clonotype is medium-sized (0.01 to 0.1%). V gene TRBV24-1 combines with J gene TRBJ1-2, with 8 bases matching TRBD1. The CDR3 runs 13 residues. J lost 8 bases, V lost 5 bases, and 6 bases had no gene match. The germline V gene has CDR1 KGHDR and CDR2 SFDVKD. Here the CDR3 reads CATSGQGLGGYTF. In DNA form, the CDR3 reads TGTGCCACCAGTGGACAGGGGCTCGGGGGCTACACCTTC.

At least ten counts were recorded for this clonotype. The J gene is TRBJ1-5, the V gene TRBV30; D not certain. The germline gives CDR1 GTSNPN, CDR2 SVGIG (reference sequence). The CDR3 runs to 12 residues. The CDR3 nucleotides are TGTGCTTCAGGCGGGCCTTTGGGTCCCCAGCATTTT. It specifies CASGGPLGPQHF.

There are many counts of this clonotype. The J gene is TRBJ2-6, the V gene TRBV12-3 or TRBV12-4; the D gene is possibly TRBD2 (5 bases). The CDR3 covers 16 residues. Trimming stripped 6 bases from V and 4 bases from J, with 16 bases between. This chain's CDR3 is CASSTHLPGGANVLTF. The DNA of the CDR3 is TGTGCCAGCAGCACGCACCTCCCGGGAGGGGCCAACGTCCTGACTTTC.

This clonotype is medium-sized. The rearrangement joins TRBV3-1 to TRBJ1-2, with D hard to call. Germline CDR1 reads LGHDT; CDR2 reads YNNKEL (reference sequence). The CDR3 spans 12 residues. Trimming took 1 base from V and 6 from J, leaving 6 bases between them. CDR3 residues: CASSQGGNGYTF. The CDR3 nucleotides read TGTGCCAGCAGCCAAGGAGGGAATGGCTACACCTTC.

This clonotype appeared once. Since a much larger clone is just one base distant, this may be a read error. The chain recombines TRBV6-2 or TRBV6-3 with TRBJ2-7; 12 nucleotides agree with TRBD2. J was trimmed by 1 base and V by 7 bases; bases with no gene match: 5. Germline V gene sequence: CDR1 MNHEY, CDR2 SVGEGT. The CDR3 is made up of 15 amino acids. The CDR3 region has the DNA TGTGCCAGCATGGTCGGGACTAGCGGGTCCTACGAGCAGTACTTC. Protein product: CASMVGTSGSYEQYF.

Comment on this clonotype: One base away lies a much larger clone, so this may be a sequencing read error. The genes are TRBV3-1 and TRBJ2-6, with a possible D match to TRBD2 (6 bases). Germline V gene lookup returns CDR1 LGHDT and CDR2 YNNKEL (reference sequence). The CDR3 extends over 15 amino acids. The CDR3: CASSQEGTGANVVTF. The CDR3 DNA reads TGTGCCAGCAGCCAGGAGGGGACTGGGGCCAACGTCGTGACTTTC.

With regard to this clonotype: This may come from a read error, since a much larger clone is one base off. J is TRBJ1-1 and V is TRBV19, with 7 bases lining up with TRBD1. The germline V gene encodes CDR1 LNHDA and CDR2 SQIVND (reference sequence). This CDR3 is built from 15 residues. CDR3 residues: CAGSMRLQGGTEAFF. The CDR3 DNA sequence: TGTGCCGGTAGTATGAGGCTCCAGGGGGGCACTGAAGCTTTCTTT.

This clonotype qualifies as medium-sized. The chain employs TRBV30 and TRBJ1-5, with unresolved D. CDR1 and CDR2 from the germline V gene are GTSNPN and SVGIG (reference sequence). Trimming cost V 1 base and J 3 bases, with 7 bases left between them. CDR3 size: 13 residues. CDR3 in amino acids: CAWSGQLNQPQHF. The CDR3 coding sequence is TGTGCCTGGAGTGGACAACTCAATCAGCCCCAGCATTTT.

This clonotype has a count of ten or more. This chain links TRBV11-1 with TRBJ2-1; D ambiguous. V shed 0 bases and J shed 13 bases, with 10 bases lying between them. The germline gives CDR1 SGHAT, CDR2 FQDESV (reference sequence). The CDR3 runs to 12 residues. The CDR3 sequence is CASSLALGSQFF. The CDR3 DNA sequence: TGTGCCAGCAGCTTAGCGTTAGGATCCCAGTTCTTC.